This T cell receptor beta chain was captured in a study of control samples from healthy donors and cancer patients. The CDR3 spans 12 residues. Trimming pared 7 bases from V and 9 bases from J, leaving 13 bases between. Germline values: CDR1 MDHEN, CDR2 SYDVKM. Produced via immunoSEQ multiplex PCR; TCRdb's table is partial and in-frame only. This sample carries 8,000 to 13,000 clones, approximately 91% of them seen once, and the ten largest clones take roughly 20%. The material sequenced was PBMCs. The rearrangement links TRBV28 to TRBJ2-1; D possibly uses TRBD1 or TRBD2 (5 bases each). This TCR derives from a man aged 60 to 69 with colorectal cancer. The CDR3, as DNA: TGTGCCAGCACCAGGGTAGGAGGTGAGCAGTTCTTC. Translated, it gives CASTRVGGEQFF.